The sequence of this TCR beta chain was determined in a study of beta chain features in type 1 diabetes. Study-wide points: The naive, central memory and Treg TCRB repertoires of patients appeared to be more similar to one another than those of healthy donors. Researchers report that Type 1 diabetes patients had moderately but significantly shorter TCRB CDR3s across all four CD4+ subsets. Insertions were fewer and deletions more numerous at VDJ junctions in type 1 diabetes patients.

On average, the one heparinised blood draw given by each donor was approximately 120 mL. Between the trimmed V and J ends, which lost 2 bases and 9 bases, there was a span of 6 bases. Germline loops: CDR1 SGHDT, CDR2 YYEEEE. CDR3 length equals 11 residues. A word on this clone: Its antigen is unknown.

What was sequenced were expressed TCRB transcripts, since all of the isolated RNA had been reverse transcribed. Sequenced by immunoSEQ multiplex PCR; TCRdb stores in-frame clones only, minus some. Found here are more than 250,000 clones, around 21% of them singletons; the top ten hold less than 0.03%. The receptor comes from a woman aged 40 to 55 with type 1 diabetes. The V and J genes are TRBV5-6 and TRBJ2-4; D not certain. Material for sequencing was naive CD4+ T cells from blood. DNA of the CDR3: TGTGCCAGCAGCTTAACCGGCATTCAGTACTTC. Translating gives CASSLTGIQYF.